This T cell receptor beta chain was found in a study of cytomegalovirus exposure and HLA in healthy donors. On this clone: This CDR3 is also generated by other DNA sequences in the sample.

The germline V gene has CDR1 MDHEN and CDR2 SYDVKM. Deletions cut 8 bases from V and 5 bases from J, with 18 bases between. This CDR3 region has 14 residues. PCR employed 60 Vbeta and 13 Jbeta primers. The data were produced by immunoSEQ multiplex PCR, yet TCRdb's version contains in-frame clones alone and is incomplete. The data contain about 110,000 clones, roughly 80% of them singletons. The receptor was isolated from a woman between 40 and 50 years old in good health and CMV-seronegative. The sequenced sample was PBMCs. The chain employs TRBV28 and TRBJ2-5; TRBD2 is a possible D gene (7 bases). The CDR3 DNA follows: TGTGCCAGCTCACTGGCGGGGGCTAAGGAGACCCAGTACTTC. This encodes CASSLAGAKETQYF.